The 30 T cell receptor beta chains given below trace back to one sample, sequenced in a study of shared clonotypes between healthy human individuals. TCRdb's table, derived via immunoSEQ multiplex PCR, lists solely in-frame clones and lacks some. The sample has hundreds of thousands of clones, around 73% seen once. The sample was memory CD4+ T cells sorted from blood. Subset in this sample: CD45RA-negative fraction. The source is a woman in her thirties in good health.

This clone was picked up a small number of times. This sequence joins TRBV19 and TRBJ2-3; 10 bases agree with TRBD2. The CDR3 runs to 13 residues. J lost 8 bases, V lost 8 bases, and 7 bases had no gene match. Germline CDR1 LNHDA, CDR2 SQIVND (reference sequence). DNA of the CDR3: TGTGCCAGTGCCGGGACTAGCGTAAGTACGCAGTATTTT. This codes for CASAGTSVSTQYF.

This rearrangement joins TRBV5-1 to TRBJ2-2, with D maybe TRBD1 (5 bases). The V end lost 4 bases, the J end lost 6 bases, and 13 bases lay between the germline ends. The CDR3 consists of 14 residues. From germline, CDR1 is SGHRS and CDR2 YFSETQ. This chain's CDR3 is CASSPGMAAGELFF. The CDR3 bases are TGCGCCAGCAGCCCAGGGATGGCGGCCGGGGAGCTGTTTTTT.

The table lists this clone with a few counts. This sequence joins TRBV10-1 and TRBJ2-2; no definite D call. The CDR3 spans 12 residues. The V end lost 6 bases, the J end lost 2 bases, and 4 bases lay between the germline ends. The V gene's germline CDR1 is WNHNN and CDR2 SYGVQD (reference sequence). The CDR3 region is CASRFNTGELFF. The CDR3, as DNA: TGCGCCAGCAGATTTAACACCGGGGAGCTGTTTTTT.

The rearrangement uses TRBV5-4 and TRBJ2-5; D gene unclear. V was trimmed by 4 bases and J by 5 bases, leaving 9 bases between them. This CDR3 region has 12 residues. CDR1 and CDR2 from the germline V gene are SGHNT and YYREEE (reference sequence). Here the CDR3 reads CASSGSEETQYF. CDR3 nucleotide sequence: TGTGCCAGCAGCGGATCGGAGGAGACCCAGTACTTC.

The V and J genes are TRBV7-2 and TRBJ2-1, with D perhaps given as TRBD1 or TRBD2 (5 bases each). Trimming removed 7 bases at V and 8 bases at J, with 9 bases between. The CDR3 contains 11 residues. Germline V CDR1 and CDR2: SGHTA, FQGNSA. Here the CDR3 reads CASIRGHEQFF. CDR3 DNA sequence: TGTGCCAGCATCCGGGGCCATGAGCAGTTCTTC.

About this clone: The identical CDR3 is also encoded by other nucleotide sequences in the sample. The CDR3 coding sequence is TGTGCCAGCAGCCAAGCAGGTACTAGCGGGCTCGAGCAGTACTTC. It specifies CASSQAGTSGLEQYF. This rearrangement joins TRBV4-2 to TRBJ2-7; the match to TRBD2 covers 9 bases. Losses at the gene ends were 1 base for V and 6 bases for J; bases not matched to a gene: 7. The germline gives CDR1 LGHNA, CDR2 YNFKEQ. The CDR3 has 15 amino acids.

The DNA of the CDR3 is TGTGCCAGCAGCCAAGTAACGCGACAAACATTCGGGGCAGATACGCAGTATTTT. Amino acids: CASSQVTRQTFGADTQYF. The V call is TRBV4-2, the J call TRBJ2-3; TRBD2 might be the D (5 bases). Trimming removed 1 base at V and 4 bases at J, with 21 bases between. Germline CDR1 is LGHNA and CDR2 is YNFKEQ. This CDR3 is built from 18 residues.

J is TRBJ1-2 and V is TRBV28; D possibly corresponds to TRBD1 (6 bases). The CDR3 has 13 amino acids. Trimming took off 4 bases at V and 4 bases at J, with 10 bases between the two ends. Germline values: CDR1 MDHEN, CDR2 SYDVKM. CDR3 nucleotides: TGTGCCAGCAGTTCCTACAGGGTCTATGGCTACACCTTC. It encodes CASSSYRVYGYTF.

The chain combines TRBV7-8 with TRBJ2-4; D is perhaps TRBD1 (6 bases). The CDR3 contains 15 residues. From germline, CDR1 is SGHVS and CDR2 FQNEAQ. Deletions cut 1 base from V and 8 bases from J, with 15 bases between. The DNA for the CDR3 is TGTGCCAGCAGCTTAGAATATCCAGGGGAAGACATTCAGTACTTC. Encoded protein: CASSLEYPGEDIQYF. Full variable domain (missing parts from reference TRBV7-8 and TRBJ2-4): GAGVSQSPRYKVAKRGQDVALRCDPISGHVSLFWYQQALGQGPEFLTYFQNEAQLDKSGLPSDRFFAERPEGSVSTLKIQRTQQEDSAVYLCASSLEYPGEDIQYFGAGTRLSVL.

The rearrangement links TRBV7-9 to TRBJ2-4; D uncertain. The CDR3 extends over 14 amino acids. Germline V gives CDR1 SEHNR, CDR2 FQNEAQ (reference sequence). Trimming shortened V by 1 base and J by 8 bases, and 12 bases separated the two germline ends. CDR3 loop: CASSLGYKPDIQYF. The CDR3 region has the DNA TGTGCCAGCAGCTTAGGATATAAACCCGACATTCAGTACTTC.

The chain has TRBV11-3 and TRBJ2-1; TRBD2 matches at 10 bases. This CDR3 region has 19 residues. Germline V gives CDR1 SGHNT, CDR2 YENEEA. Losses at the gene ends were 5 bases for V and 3 bases for J; bases not matched to a gene: 16. The CDR3 sequence is CASSPTTSGIAGGYNEQFF. The CDR3, as DNA: TGTGCCAGCAGCCCCACCACCTCGGGGATAGCGGGAGGCTACAATGAGCAGTTCTTC.

On this clone: Other DNA sequences within the sample encode an identical CDR3. V gene TRBV18 combines with J gene TRBJ2-5; no clear D. Germline loops: CDR1 KGHSH, CDR2 LQKENI. With 0 bases removed from V and 2 bases from J, the gap between germline ends came to 7 bases. The CDR3 spans 14 residues. CDR3 region: CASSPPTVQETQYF. Here the CDR3 DNA reads TGTGCCAGCTCACCACCGACGGTACAAGAGACCCAGTACTTC.

The rearrangement links TRBV6-5 to TRBJ1-5, with D maybe TRBD1 (6 bases). The CDR3 is 15 residues long. The germline gives CDR1 MNHEY, CDR2 SVGAGI. V shed 7 bases and J shed 3 bases, with 16 bases lying between them. The CDR3 nucleotides read TGTGCCAGCATCTACCCCGGGACACTCAATCAGCCCCAGCATTTT. Translating it yields CASIYPGTLNQPQHF.

The chain combines TRBV6-6 with TRBJ1-5; weak D call: TRBD1 (5 bases). Trimming left V 6 bases short and J 2 bases short, with 8 bases between. Per germline, CDR1 MNHNY and CDR2 SVGAGI (reference sequence). This CDR3 comprises 13 residues. The CDR3 DNA reads as TGTGCCAGCAGCAGGGTACGCAATCAGCCCCAGCATTTT. The encoded protein is CASSRVRNQPQHF.

V usage is TRBV28 and J usage is TRBJ1-2, with a tentative D call TRBD1 (5 bases). CDR1 is MDHEN, CDR2 SYDVKM, per germline. CDR3 size: 14 residues. Trimming removed 7 bases at V and 4 bases at J, with 16 bases between. The CDR3 region has the DNA TGTGCCAGCAATCCCAGGGCCGGGACCTATGGCTACACCTTC. Protein product: CASNPRAGTYGYTF.

This rearrangement joins TRBV4-1 to TRBJ2-7, with D tentatively TRBD1 (5 bases). Germline assignment: CDR1 MGHRA and CDR2 YSYEKL. V gave up 0 bases and J gave up 0 bases, with 18 bases separating them. The CDR3 is 18 residues long. The CDR3 loop is CASSQERQGQAASYEQYF. Here the CDR3 DNA reads TGCGCCAGCAGCCAAGAGAGGCAGGGCCAAGCTGCCTCCTACGAGCAGTACTTC.

Comments on this clone: The sample contains more than one DNA sequence encoding this CDR3. The V and J genes are TRBV5-1 and TRBJ2-2; D remains ambiguous. This CDR3 has 14 residues. Trimming removed 0 bases from V and 1 base from J, with 4 bases in between. The germline gives CDR1 SGHRS, CDR2 YFSETQ. CDR3 DNA sequence: TGCGCCAGCAGCTTGGGTGGGAACACCGGGGAGCTGTTTTTT. Its protein product is CASSLGGNTGELFF. Combining the CDR3 with reference TRBV5-1 and TRBJ2-2 gives the whole variable domain KAGVTQTPRYLIKTRGQQVTLSCSPISGHRSVSWYQQTPGQGLQFLFEYFSETQRNKGNFPGRFSGRQFSNSRSEMNVSTLELGDSALYLCASSLGGNTGELFFGEGSRLTVL.

V is TRBV29-1 and J is TRBJ2-3; D might be TRBD1 (5 bases). V was pared by 4 bases and J by 0 bases, with 8 bases between. This CDR3 has 13 amino acids. The germline CDR1 and CDR2 sequences are SQVTM and ANQGSEA. This chain's CDR3 is CSVGRASTDTQYF. The CDR3 bases are TGCAGCGTTGGCAGGGCAAGCACAGATACGCAGTATTTT.

The gene calls are TRBV27 and TRBJ2-7; D is unclear. The CDR3 is made up of 13 amino acids. Trimming left V 3 bases short and J 0 bases short, with 6 bases between. From germline, CDR1 is MNHEY and CDR2 SMNVEV (reference sequence). The CDR3 reads CASSFSYSYEQYF. In nucleotides, the CDR3 is TGTGCCAGCAGTTTCAGCTACTCCTACGAGCAGTACTTC.

This clone came up once. The gene calls are TRBV5-1 and TRBJ2-7, with 10 bases matching TRBD1. The junction had 7 bases not matched to a gene; V was cut back by 4 bases and J by 6 bases. There are 14 residues in the CDR3. Germline CDR1 reads SGHRS; CDR2 reads YFSETQ. CDR3 in amino acids: CASSPGTGVSEQYF. CDR3 DNA sequence: TGCGCCAGCAGCCCCGGGACAGGGGTCTCCGAGCAGTACTTC.

In this sample, this clone turned up a few times. This chain connects TRBV5-1 to TRBJ2-3; TRBD1 matches 9 bases. The CDR3 covers 16 residues. The J segment lost 4 bases and the V segment lost 4 bases, leaving 10 bases of the junction unmatched. Germline V gene sequence: CDR1 SGHRS, CDR2 YFSETQ. The CDR3 DNA reads TGCGCCAGCAGCGCAGAACAGGGGGCTCTTGCAGATACGCAGTATTTT. Translated, it gives CASSAEQGALADTQYF.

This sequence joins TRBV7-9 and TRBJ1-2, with D perhaps matching TRBD1 (5 bases). V was shortened by 1 base and J by 8 bases, with 11 bases between the two germline ends. The CDR3 runs 13 residues. Germline V lookup: CDR1 SEHNR, CDR2 FQNEAQ (reference sequence). Here the CDR3 DNA reads TGTGCCAGCAGCTTAGGCAGGGACCGAGGCTACACCTTC. Its translation is CASSLGRDRGYTF.

This chain joins TRBV7-2 and TRBJ2-1; D is ambiguous. Germline CDR1 SGHTA, CDR2 FQGNSA. The CDR3 covers 17 residues. The V end was cut by 1 base, the J end by 7 bases, with 20 bases between. CDR3 DNA: TGTGCCAGCAGCTTAGGGGTGAGGCGGAACTACCCTAATGAGCAGTTCTTC. It yields the protein CASSLGVRRNYPNEQFF.

There are a few counts of this clone. This sequence joins TRBV2 and TRBJ2-2, with 8 bases that match TRBD2. This CDR3 is 15 amino acids long. Per the germline V gene, CDR1 is SNHLY and CDR2 is FYNNEI. V dropped 6 bases and J dropped 5; count of bases not matched to a gene: 8. This CDR3 reads CASRLSGSGTGELFF. The CDR3 DNA is TGTGCCAGCAGACTAAGCGGGAGTGGAACCGGGGAGCTGTTTTTT. The entire variable domain, with the rest obtained from reference TRBV2 and TRBJ2-2, is as follows: EPEVTQTPSHQVTQMGQEVILRCVPISNHLYFYWYRQILGQKVEFLVSFYNNEISEKSEIFDDQFSVERPDGSNFTLKIRSTKLEDSAMYFCASRLSGSGTGELFFGEGSRLTVL.

This clone was counted between two and nine times. The chain carries TRBV9 and TRBJ1-2; D may be TRBD1 (5 bases). Germline V lookup: CDR1 SGDLS, CDR2 YYNGEE. The CDR3 is 14 residues long. V dropped 0 bases and J dropped 7 bases, with 13 bases sitting between them. The CDR3 DNA follows: TGTGCCAGCAGCGTAGCTGGGGCAGCGACTGGCTACACCTTC. Its protein product is CASSVAGAATGYTF.

The chain employs TRBV18 and TRBJ2-5; D assignment may be TRBD1 or TRBD2 (5 bases each). V lost 6 bases to trimming and J lost 5 bases, with 19 bases between them. Germline CDR1 reads KGHSH; CDR2 reads LQKENI. The length of the CDR3 is 15 residues. The CDR3 reads CASSRPGPSKETQYF. For the CDR3, the DNA is TGTGCCAGCTCGCGTCCGGGACCCTCCAAGGAGACCCAGTACTTC.

The chain uses TRBV19 and TRBJ2-2, with D possibly matching TRBD2 (6 bases). CDR3 length: 13 residues. Germline-derived CDR1 and CDR2 are LNHDA and SQIVND (reference sequence). Trimming cost V 7 bases and J 2 bases, with 8 bases left between them. CDR3 nucleotide sequence: TGTGCCAGTACCGGGAGTAACACCGGGGAGCTGTTTTTT. It is translated as CASTGSNTGELFF.

A remark on this clone: The sample holds other DNA sequences that translate to the same CDR3. This chain uses TRBV5-1 with TRBJ2-5; perhaps D is TRBD1 or TRBD2 (6 bases each). Between the trimmed V and J ends, which lost 0 bases and 5 bases, there was a span of 11 bases. The CDR3 is made up of 14 amino acids. CDR1 and CDR2 from the germline V gene are SGHRS and YFSETQ. The CDR3 protein is CASSLERGGETQYF. The CDR3 DNA follows: TGCGCCAGCAGCTTGGAGCGAGGGGGGGAGACCCAGTACTTC.

V is TRBV10-3 and J is TRBJ2-7, with 7 bases aligning to TRBD1. The germline V gene has CDR1 ENHRY and CDR2 SYGVKD. The CDR3 has 14 residues. The V segment lost 2 bases and the J segment 6 bases; nucleotides outside the gene matches: 7. The DNA of the CDR3 is TGTGCCATCAGTGAGACAGGGGATCATGGCGAGCAGTACTTC. Protein product: CAISETGDHGEQYF.

This clone was detected only a few times. This chain connects TRBV27 to TRBJ1-4; TRBD1 aligns across 7 bases. Trimming took 5 bases from V and 8 from J; bases not matched to a gene: 11. This CDR3 has 15 residues. Germline V CDR1 and CDR2: MNHEY, SMNVEV (reference sequence). DNA of the CDR3: TGTGCCAGCAGTCCACTCGACAGGGAAGGGGAAAAACTGTTTTTT. It specifies CASSPLDREGEKLFF.